This TCR beta chain was identified in a study of cytomegalovirus exposure and HLA in healthy donors. Study-wide points: In a later analysis, most CMV-associated TCR beta chains appeared HLA-restricted. A later analysis linked a missense variant in DCLRE1C to the trimming of TCR beta V and J genes.

This clone was detected a few times. Antigen unknown. Other DNA sequences of this sample code for an identical CDR3. Trimming pared 2 bases from V and 1 base from J, leaving 6 bases between. CDR3 length equals 13 residues. CDR1 and CDR2 (germline): SGDLS, YYNGEE. PCR used 60 Vbeta primers and 13 Jbeta primers. Measured with immunoSEQ multiplex PCR; TCRdb has only the in-frame clones, and not every one. The table lists 200,000 to 250,000 clones, about 89% of them singletons. V and J are TRBV9 and TRBJ1-1; no firm D call. The sequenced sample was PBMCs. This receptor was identified in a woman in her late teens or twenties in good health and CMV-seronegative. DNA of the CDR3: TGTGCCAGCAGCGTGGCCCAGAACACTGAAGCTTTCTTT. Encoded protein: CASSVAQNTEAFF.